Below, one T cell receptor beta chain is given with its context. Its antigen is not identified. These data are taken from a study of cytomegalovirus exposure and HLA in healthy donors. Findings and caveats of the study: Serostatus for CMV was the only available immune exposure information. A later analysis reportedly found that, within productive TCRs, an Asian-associated ancestry cluster had fewer N-insertions than the mean observed across the approximately 700 donors. A later analysis reported that several of the most significant clusters appeared to be linked to common viral pathogens, among them Epstein-Barr virus.

PCR used 60 Vbeta primers and 13 Jbeta primers. Assay: immunoSEQ multiplex PCR; the TCRdb copy retains only in-frame clones and omits some. Recorded for this sample: 80,000 or so clones. CDR1 is SGHRS, CDR2 YFSETQ, per germline. Trimming removed 0 bases from V and 4 bases from J, with 8 bases in between. The CDR3 has 14 residues. Material: PBMCs. This receptor was identified in a woman in her 30s in good health and CMV-seronegative. The chain is built from TRBV5-1 and TRBJ2-1; D is unclear. This CDR3 is CASSLGQTYNEQFF. The CDR3 bases are TGCGCCAGCAGCTTGGGACAAACATACAATGAGCAGTTCTTC.